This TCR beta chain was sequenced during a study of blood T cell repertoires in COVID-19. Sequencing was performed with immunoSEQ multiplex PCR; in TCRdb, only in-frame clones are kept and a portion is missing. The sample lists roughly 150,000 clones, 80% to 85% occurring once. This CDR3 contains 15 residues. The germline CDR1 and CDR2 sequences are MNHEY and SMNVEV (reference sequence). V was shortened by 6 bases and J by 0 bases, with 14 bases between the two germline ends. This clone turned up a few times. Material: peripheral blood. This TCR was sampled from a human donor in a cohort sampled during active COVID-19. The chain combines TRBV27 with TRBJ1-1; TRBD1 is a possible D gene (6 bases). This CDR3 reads CASRGPGTLNTEAFF. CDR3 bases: TGTGCCAGCAGAGGGCCCGGGACACTGAACACTGAAGCTTTCTTT.